Listed below are T cell receptor beta chains from one sample, sequenced in a study of shared clonotypes between healthy human individuals. Here immunoSEQ multiplex PCR was the method, and the copy in TCRdb shows in-frame clones only, minus some. The sample includes approximately 600,000 clones, 85% to 95% of them seen just once. The sample taken for sequencing was naive CD8+ T cells sorted from blood. The receptor set was obtained from a woman aged 25-40 years in good health. The CDR3 runs from the conserved cysteine through the conserved F or W. The order of the fields is J gene, V gene, D gene, clone size, CDR3 protein, CDR3 DNA. D genes are given only for firm matches. Rows give clone size only sometimes, using once, few, many, or a class for an expanded clone.

J: TRBJ2-7; V: TRBV28; D: TRBD2; size: -; CDR3: CASSLLSGSASYEQYF; DNA: TGTGCCAGCAGTTTACTTAGCGGGAGTGCGTCCTACGAGCAGTACTTC
J: TRBJ2-7; V: TRBV13; D: TRBD1; size: -; CDR3: CASSSLGTGNHEQYF; DNA: TGTGCCAGCAGCTCCCTTGGGACAGGGAACCACGAGCAGTACTTC
J: TRBJ2-1; V: TRBV27; D: -; size: once; CDR3: CASSLEISYNEQFF; DNA: TGTGCCAGCAGTCTAGAGATCTCCTACAATGAGCAGTTCTTC
J: TRBJ2-1; V: TRBV27; D: TRBD2; size: -; CDR3: CASSPGTSGNNEQFF; DNA: TGTGCCAGCAGCCCCGGGACTAGCGGGAACAATGAGCAGTTCTTC
J: TRBJ2-1; V: TRBV9; D: -; size: -; CDR3: CASSVASPNYNEQFF; DNA: TGTGCCAGCAGCGTAGCTAGCCCTAACTACAATGAGCAGTTCTTC
J: TRBJ2-5; V: TRBV15; D: TRBD1; size: -; CDR3: CATSKKDRASETQYF; DNA: TGTGCCACCAGCAAGAAGGACAGGGCTTCGGAGACCCAGTACTTC
J: TRBJ1-1; V: TRBV7-8; D: TRBD1; size: -; CDR3: CASSLGQGNTEAFF; DNA: TGTGCCAGCAGCTTGGGACAGGGGAACACTGAAGCTTTCTTT
J: TRBJ1-1; V: TRBV28; D: -; size: -; CDR3: CASSLRLNEAFF; DNA: TGTGCCAGCAGTTTAAGACTGAATGAAGCTTTCTTT
J: TRBJ2-7; V: TRBV27; D: -; size: -; CDR3: CASSEKGSYYEQYF; DNA: TGTGCCAGCAGTGAGAAAGGGAGTTACTACGAGCAGTACTTC
J: TRBJ2-1; V: TRBV27; D: -; size: once; CDR3: CASSSRDSTNEQFF; DNA: TGTGCCAGCAGTTCCCGGGACTCAACCAATGAGCAGTTCTTC
J: TRBJ1-1; V: TRBV6-5; D: -; size: -; CDR3: CASSYSGSSEAFF; DNA: TGTGCCAGCAGTTACTCGGGGTCCTCTGAAGCTTTCTTT
J: TRBJ1-4; V: TRBV4-1; D: -; size: -; CDR3: CASSQEAGYEKLFF; DNA: TGCGCCAGCAGCCAAGAGGCAGGGTATGAAAAACTGTTTTTT
J: TRBJ1-5; V: TRBV19; D: -; size: -; CDR3: CASSIDLEAGTSNQPQHF; DNA: TGTGCCAGTAGTATAGATCTGGAGGCAGGGACTAGCAATCAGCCCCAGCATTTT
J: TRBJ1-2; V: TRBV6-5; D: TRBD1; size: once; CDR3: CASRRDRRHGYTF; DNA: TGTGCCAGCAGACGGGACAGGAGGCACGGCTACACCTTC
J: TRBJ1-1; V: TRBV10-1; D: TRBD1; size: -; CDR3: CASSRQGGTEAFF; DNA: TGCGCCAGCAGTCGACAGGGTGGGACTGAAGCTTTCTTT
J: TRBJ1-1; V: TRBV6-1; D: -; size: -; CDR3: CASSEARREFPHTEAFF; DNA: TGTGCCAGCAGTGAAGCGCGTCGGGAGTTCCCTCACACTGAAGCTTTCTTT
J: TRBJ2-7; V: TRBV27; D: TRBD1; size: -; CDR3: CATQTGTSYEQYF; DNA: TGTGCCACCCAGACAGGGACGTCCTACGAGCAGTACTTC
J: TRBJ1-3; V: TRBV7-9; D: TRBD1; size: -; CDR3: CASSLDLTGAGNTIYF; DNA: TGTGCCAGCAGCTTAGACTTGACAGGGGCTGGAAACACCATATATTTT
J: TRBJ2-7; V: TRBV2; D: TRBD1; size: -; CDR3: CASSEGTGKLYEQYF; DNA: TGTGCCAGCAGTGAGGGGACAGGCAAGCTCTACGAGCAGTACTTC
J: TRBJ1-5; V: TRBV28; D: -; size: -; CDR3: CASSPPGGDFSNQPQHF; DNA: TGTGCCAGCAGTCCTCCGGGTGGAGATTTTAGCAATCAGCCCCAGCATTTT
J: TRBJ2-2; V: TRBV5-1; D: -; size: -; CDR3: CASSFRGRKNTGELFF; DNA: TGCGCCAGCAGCTTCAGGGGACGGAAAAACACCGGGGAGCTGTTTTTT
J: TRBJ1-2; V: TRBV11-2; D: -; size: -; CDR3: CASSLWANYGYTF; DNA: TGTGCCAGCAGCTTATGGGCTAACTATGGCTACACCTTC
J: TRBJ2-7; V: TRBV11-2; D: -; size: -; CDR3: CASSLWESSHEQYF; DNA: TGTGCCAGCAGCTTGTGGGAATCTTCCCACGAGCAGTACTTC